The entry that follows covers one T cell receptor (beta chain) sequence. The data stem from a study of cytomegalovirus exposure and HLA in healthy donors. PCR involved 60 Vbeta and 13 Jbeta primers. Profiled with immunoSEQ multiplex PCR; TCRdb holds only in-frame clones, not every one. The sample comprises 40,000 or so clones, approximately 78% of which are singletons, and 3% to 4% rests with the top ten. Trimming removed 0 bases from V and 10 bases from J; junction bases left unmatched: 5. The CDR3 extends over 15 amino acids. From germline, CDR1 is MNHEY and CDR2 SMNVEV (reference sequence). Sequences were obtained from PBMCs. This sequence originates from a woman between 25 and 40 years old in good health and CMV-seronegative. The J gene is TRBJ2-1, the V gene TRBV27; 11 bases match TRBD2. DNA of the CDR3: TGTGCCAGCAGTTTATCGGGGACTAGCGGAGAAGAGCAGTTCTTC. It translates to CASSLSGTSGEEQFF.